These 14 T cell receptor beta chains originate from one sample sequenced in a study of blood T cell repertoires in COVID-19. Produced via immunoSEQ multiplex PCR; TCRdb's table is partial and in-frame only. In the table there are some 110,000 clones, around 80% of which are singletons. The sequencing sample was made of peripheral blood. The receptors derive from a man in his 60s with active or convalescent COVID-19.

Only a few counts were recorded for this clone. The CDR3 loop reads CASSPPPGQGNTEAFF. CDR3 nucleotide sequence: TGTGCCAGCTCACCTCCGCCAGGACAGGGGAACACTGAAGCTTTCTTT. The chain has TRBV18 and TRBJ1-1, with 8 bases lining up with TRBD1. The trim removed 3 bases at V and 1 base at J, leaving 7 bases unmatched. The CDR3 extends over 16 amino acids. Germline CDR1 reads KGHSH; CDR2 reads LQKENI.

The V and J genes are TRBV5-6 and TRBJ1-2; weak D call: TRBD1 (5 bases). Germline assignment: CDR1 SGHDT and CDR2 YYEEEE. Trimming removed 4 bases at V and 4 bases at J, with 26 bases between. CDR3 size: 18 residues. The CDR3 nucleotides are TGTGCCAGCAGCCCCCACGGGGGGACGGACCTCCTAATCTATGGCTACACCTTC. Translated: CASSPHGGTDLLIYGYTF.

This clone was counted only a few times. The rearrangement links TRBV18 to TRBJ1-1; D uncertain. Germline V CDR1 and CDR2: KGHSH, LQKENI. The CDR3 sequence is 15 residues long. Trimming took 0 bases from V and 7 from J, leaving 15 bases between them. The CDR3 DNA reads as TGTGCCAGCTCACCACCGAGGTTCGGGATGGGTGAAGCTTTCTTT. Translation gives CASSPPRFGMGEAFF.

The rearrangement links TRBV6-6 to TRBJ1-2; perhaps TRBD1 as D (5 bases). The germline V gene has CDR1 MNHNY and CDR2 SVGAGI (reference sequence). The CDR3 covers 16 residues. Deletions cut 2 bases from V and 7 bases from J, with 20 bases between. CDR3 residues: CASSYIDSRGRGGYTF. CDR3 DNA: TGTGCCAGCAGTTACATTGACAGTAGGGGAAGAGGTGGCTACACCTTC.

The chain joins TRBV27 to TRBJ1-1; 7 bases are a match to TRBD1. CDR3 length equals 13 residues. The V and J ends lost 6 bases and 3 bases, in that order; junction bases with no gene match: 4. Germline-derived CDR1 and CDR2 are MNHEY and SMNVEV (reference sequence). The chain's CDR3 is CASRDTGDTEAFF. For the CDR3, the DNA is TGTGCCAGCAGGGACACAGGGGACACTGAAGCTTTCTTT.

This sequence joins TRBV27 and TRBJ1-5; D possibly corresponds to TRBD1 (6 bases). The CDR3 runs 13 residues. Between the trimmed V and J ends, which lost 3 bases and 7 bases, there was a span of 10 bases. Germline-derived CDR1 and CDR2 are MNHEY and SMNVEV (reference sequence). Written as DNA, the CDR3 is TGTGCCAGCAGTTTTCGGGGGGCCCAGCCCCAGCATTTT. It is translated as CASSFRGAQPQHF.

This chain's CDR3 is CASSLESYNEQFF. CDR3 DNA: TGTGCCAGCAGTTTAGAGAGCTACAATGAGCAGTTCTTC. This rearrangement joins TRBV12-3 or TRBV12-4 to TRBJ2-1; D gene unclear. This CDR3 region has 13 residues. The V end was cut by 1 base, the J end by 3 bases, with 4 bases between.

There are a few counts of this clone. The chain uses TRBV11-2 and TRBJ1-1, with TRBD1 identical over 9 bases. The junction had 5 bases not matched to a gene; V was cut back by 4 bases and J by 5 bases. Per the germline V gene, CDR1 is SGHAT and CDR2 is FQNNGV. This CDR3 is built from 14 residues. CDR3 sequence reads: CASSSGQGTTEAFF. In DNA form, the CDR3 reads TGTGCCAGCAGCTCGGGACAGGGTACGACTGAAGCTTTCTTT.

The J gene is TRBJ1-2, the V gene TRBV5-4; 10 nucleotides agree with TRBD1. The CDR3 has 14 residues. Germline V gene data show CDR1 as SGHNT and CDR2 as YYREEE (reference sequence). The V and J ends lost 3 bases and 5 bases, in that order; junction bases with no gene match: 4. The CDR3 DNA follows: TGTGCCAGCAGCTCCGGGACAGGGGAATATGGCTACACCTTC. This translates into CASSSGTGEYGYTF.

V usage is TRBV27 and J usage is TRBJ2-1, with 8 bases that match TRBD1. With 2 bases clipped from V and 8 bases from J, the junction kept 8 bases outside the gene matches. CDR3 length: 15 amino acids. CDR1 is MNHEY, CDR2 SMNVEV, per germline (reference sequence). The CDR3: CASSLGTGAWDEQFF. The CDR3 DNA reads as TGTGCCAGCAGTTTAGGGACAGGTGCATGGGATGAGCAGTTCTTC.

V and J are TRBV4-1 and TRBJ1-1, with D perhaps TRBD1 (5 bases). Germline V CDR1 and CDR2: MGHRA, YSYEKL. With 5 bases removed from V and 10 bases from J, the gap between germline ends came to 17 bases. The CDR3 consists of 13 residues. For the CDR3, the DNA is TGCGCCAGCAGCGTCGACCAGGGCCTCCTAGCTTTCTTT. It codes for CASSVDQGLLAFF.

The chain links TRBV28 to TRBJ2-1; 9 nucleotides line up with TRBD2. The CDR3 is made up of 15 amino acids. J lost 9 bases, V lost 5 bases, and 11 bases had no gene match. Germline CDR1 is MDHEN and CDR2 is SYDVKM. The CDR3 bases are TGTGCCAGCAGTCCGGTAGCGGGAGAGAGAGGTGAGCAGTTCTTC. Translating gives CASSPVAGERGEQFF.

This clone was seen once. The V call is TRBV5-1, the J call TRBJ2-1; D call uncertain. CDR3 length: 14 amino acids. Germline V lookup: CDR1 SGHRS, CDR2 YFSETQ. V was shortened by 0 bases and J by 5 bases, with 9 bases between the two germline ends. For the CDR3, the DNA is TGCGCCAGCAGCTTGGCAGGTCGCAACAATGAGCAGTTCTTC. It translates to CASSLAGRNNEQFF. The complete variable domain, with remaining parts taken from reference TRBV5-1 and TRBJ2-1, reads KAGVTQTPRYLIKTRGQQVTLSCSPISGHRSVSWYQQTPGQGLQFLFEYFSETQRNKGNFPGRFSGRQFSNSRSEMNVSTLELGDSALYLCASSLAGRNNEQFFGPGTRLTVL.

The V and J genes are TRBV5-6 and TRBJ2-2, with TRBD1 matching over 7 bases. Germline-derived CDR1 and CDR2 are SGHDT and YYEEEE. J was trimmed by 3 bases and V by 2 bases; bases with no gene match: 4. This CDR3 spans 15 amino acids. The CDR3 region is CASSFGQGDTGELFF. The CDR3 coding sequence is TGTGCCAGCAGCTTCGGGCAGGGGGACACCGGGGAGCTGTTTTTT.